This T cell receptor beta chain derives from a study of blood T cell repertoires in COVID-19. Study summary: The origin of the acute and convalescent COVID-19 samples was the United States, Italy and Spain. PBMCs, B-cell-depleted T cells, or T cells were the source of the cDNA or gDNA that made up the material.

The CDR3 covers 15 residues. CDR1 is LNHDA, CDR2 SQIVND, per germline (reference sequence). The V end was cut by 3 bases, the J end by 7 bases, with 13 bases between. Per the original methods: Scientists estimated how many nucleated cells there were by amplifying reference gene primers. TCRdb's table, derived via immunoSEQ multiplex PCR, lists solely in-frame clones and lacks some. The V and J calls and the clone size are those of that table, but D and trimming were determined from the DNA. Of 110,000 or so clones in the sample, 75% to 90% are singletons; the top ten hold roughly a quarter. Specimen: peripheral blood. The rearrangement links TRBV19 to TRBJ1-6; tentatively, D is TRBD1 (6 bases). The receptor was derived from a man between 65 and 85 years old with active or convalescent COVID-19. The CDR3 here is CASSMPDRKNSPLHF. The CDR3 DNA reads TGTGCCAGTAGTATGCCCGACAGGAAAAATTCACCCCTCCACTTT.